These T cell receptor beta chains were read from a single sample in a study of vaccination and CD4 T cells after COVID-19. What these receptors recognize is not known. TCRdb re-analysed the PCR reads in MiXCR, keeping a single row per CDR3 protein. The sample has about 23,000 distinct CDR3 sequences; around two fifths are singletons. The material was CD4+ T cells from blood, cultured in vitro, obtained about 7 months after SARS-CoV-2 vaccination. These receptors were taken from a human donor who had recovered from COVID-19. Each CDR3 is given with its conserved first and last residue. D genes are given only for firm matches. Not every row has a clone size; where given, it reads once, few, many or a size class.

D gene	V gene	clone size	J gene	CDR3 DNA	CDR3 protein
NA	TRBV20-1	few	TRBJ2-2	TGCAGTGCGCCTACCGGGACTTCCGAGAACACCGGGGAGCTGTTTTTT	CSAPTGTSENTGELFF
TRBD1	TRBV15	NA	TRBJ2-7	TGTGCCACCAGCAGAGAGGGCGGGACAGGGGGATACGAGCAGTACTTC	CATSREGGTGGYEQYF
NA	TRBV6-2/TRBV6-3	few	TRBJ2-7	TGTGCCAGCAGTTACTCGACGATGGTGGCTTACGAGCAGTACTTC	CASSYSTMVAYEQYF
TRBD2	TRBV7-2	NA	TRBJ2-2	TGTGCCAGCAGCTTAATACCTAGCGGAATCACCGGGGAGCTGTTTTTT	CASSLIPSGITGELFF
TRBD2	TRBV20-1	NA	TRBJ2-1	TGCAGTGCTACGGGTTCCCTAGCGGGAGCCCCGGAGCAGTTCTTC	CSATGSLAGAPEQFF
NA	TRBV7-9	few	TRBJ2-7	TGTGCCAGCAGCGCTCGTAATAACGAGCAGTACTTC	CASSARNNEQYF
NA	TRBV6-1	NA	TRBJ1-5	TGTGCCAGCGTTGGCCTGGGGACGAGTCAGCCCCAGCATTTT	CASVGLGTSQPQHF
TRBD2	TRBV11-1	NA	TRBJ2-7	TGTGCCAGCAGGCCCCGGACTAGCGGTTCCTACGAGCAGTACTTC	CASRPRTSGSYEQYF
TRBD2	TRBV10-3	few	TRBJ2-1	TGTGCCATCAGTGAGTCCGGGACTAGAGGGTATGAGCAGTTCTTC	CAISESGTRGYEQFF
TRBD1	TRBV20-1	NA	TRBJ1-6	TGCAGTGCTAGGGAACCGGGACAGGGTAATTCACCCCTCCACTTT	CSAREPGQGNSPLHF
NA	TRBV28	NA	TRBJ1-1	TGTGCCACCATGAATCCGCAATCCAGGGGAGCTTTCTTT	CATMNPQSRGAFF
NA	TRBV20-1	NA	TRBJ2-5	TGCAGTGCTAGAGCCCGCATAGCTGAGACCCAGTACTTC	CSARARIAETQYF
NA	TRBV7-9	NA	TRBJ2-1	TGTGCCAGCAGCTTAGTAGAGGGAGGTGAGCAGTTCTTC	CASSLVEGGEQFF
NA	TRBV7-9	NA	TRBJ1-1	TGTGCCAGCAGCTTACTGGGGGCTAGTTTTGACACTGAAGCTTTCTTT	CASSLLGASFDTEAFF
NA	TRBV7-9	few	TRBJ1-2	TGTGCCAGCAGCTTAGCTGAGGGGAGGTATGGCTACACCTTC	CASSLAEGRYGYTF
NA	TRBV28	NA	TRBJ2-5	TGTGCCAGCAGTTTGATGTCCAGGGGTCGGGGGGAGACCCAGTACTTC	CASSLMSRGRGETQYF
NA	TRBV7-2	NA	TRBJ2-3	TGTGCCAGCAGCTTATTAGCGTCTAGCACAGATACGCAGTATTTT	CASSLLASSTDTQYF
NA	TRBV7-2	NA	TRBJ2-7	TGTGCCAGCAGGATTGAGGGAAGCTCCTACGAGCAGTACTTC	CASRIEGSSYEQYF
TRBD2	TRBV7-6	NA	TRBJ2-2	TGTGCCAGCAGCTTAATACTAGCGGGAGCCGGGGAGCTGTTTTTT	CASSLILAGAGELFF
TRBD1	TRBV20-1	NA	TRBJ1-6	TGCAGTGCTAGAGATTCGCTGACAGGGAATAATTCACCCCTCCACTTT	CSARDSLTGNNSPLHF
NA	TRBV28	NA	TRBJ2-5	TGTGCCAGCTCGCCGGCAGGGGTTCGAGAGACCCAGTACTTC	CASSPAGVRETQYF
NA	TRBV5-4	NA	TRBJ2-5	TGTGCCAGCAGCTCTCCCGGGACGCAAGAGACCCAGTACTTC	CASSSPGTQETQYF
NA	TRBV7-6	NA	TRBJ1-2	TGTGCCAGCAGCTTAGAAAGACCGGGGACCAATCGCTATGGCTACACCTTC	CASSLERPGTNRYGYTF
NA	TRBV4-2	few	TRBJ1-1	TGTGCCAGCAGCCAAGTGGGGGACGGACGAGAAGCTTTCTTT	CASSQVGDGREAFF
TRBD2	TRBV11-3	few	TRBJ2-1	TGTGCCAGCAGCTTAGACCGGACTAGCGGGGAATTAACTGAGCAGTTCTTC	CASSLDRTSGELTEQFF
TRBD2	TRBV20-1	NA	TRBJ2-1	TGCAGTGCTCAACGGTCCAGCGGGATAGGTGAGCAGTTCTTC	CSAQRSSGIGEQFF
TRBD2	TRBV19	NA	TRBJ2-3	TGTGCCAGTAGTATAGAGACCACTAGCGGGAGCACAGATACGCAGTATTTT	CASSIETTSGSTDTQYF
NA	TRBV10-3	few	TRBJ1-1	TGTGCCATCAGTGCGGGCAAGTCGAACACTGAAGCTTTCTTT	CAISAGKSNTEAFF
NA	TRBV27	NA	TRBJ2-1	TGTGCCAGCAGTTCCGCGGCTAAGCGGCGTTCTTACAATGAACAGTTCTTC	CASSSAAKRRSYNEQFF
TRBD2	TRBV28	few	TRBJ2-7	TGTGCCAGCAGTTTCAGTTTGAGGAGACTAGCGGATTACGAGCAGTACTTC	CASSFSLRRLADYEQYF
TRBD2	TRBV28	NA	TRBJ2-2	TGTGCCAGCAGTTTACCGACTAGCGGAGCCACCGGGGAGCTGTTTTTT	CASSLPTSGATGELFF
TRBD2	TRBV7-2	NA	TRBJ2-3	TGTGCCAGCAGCTTACTTGGACTAGCGGCTGCCACAGATACGCAGTATTTT	CASSLLGLAAATDTQYF
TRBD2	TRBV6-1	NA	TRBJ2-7	TGTGCCAGCAGGGATCCCGGACTAGCGGGACACTACGAGCAGTACTTC	CASRDPGLAGHYEQYF
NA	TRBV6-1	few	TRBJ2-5	TGTGCCAGCAGCCTGAACGCCTTCCCGTACCAAGAGACCCAGTACTTC	CASSLNAFPYQETQYF
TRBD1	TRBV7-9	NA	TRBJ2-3	TGTGCCAGCAGCTTATTGGACAGGGGGAGCACAGATACGCAGTATTTT	CASSLLDRGSTDTQYF
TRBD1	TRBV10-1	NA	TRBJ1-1	TGCGCCAGCTCACCCACTCGGAGGGGGCCTAAGAACACTGAAGCTTTCTTT	CASSPTRRGPKNTEAFF
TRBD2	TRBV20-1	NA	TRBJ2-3	TGCAGTGCTCCTGGACTAGCGGGCAACACAGATACGCAGTATTTT	CSAPGLAGNTDTQYF
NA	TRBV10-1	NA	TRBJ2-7	TGCGCCAGCAGTGAAAGGTGTCCAGGCAACTCCTACGAGCAGTACTTC	CASSERCPGNSYEQYF
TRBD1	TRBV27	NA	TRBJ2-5	TGTGCCAGCAGTTGGGATACAACAGGGGAACAAGAGACCCAGTACTTC	CASSWDTTGEQETQYF
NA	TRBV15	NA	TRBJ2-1	TGTGCCACCAGCAGGGGGGGGAAGGGGACACATGAGCAGTTCTTC	CATSRGGKGTHEQFF
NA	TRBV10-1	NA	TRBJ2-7	TGCGCCAGCAGTGAGGGACACAAGCGTTACGAGCAGTACTTC	CASSEGHKRYEQYF
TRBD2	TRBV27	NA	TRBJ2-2	TGTGCCAGCAGGGGAAGCGGGAGGAACACCGGGGAGCTGTTTTTT	CASRGSGRNTGELFF
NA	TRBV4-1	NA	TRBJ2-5	TGCGCCAGCAGCCAAGATCGGCAGGGGTCCCTTCCGGAGACCCAGTACTTC	CASSQDRQGSLPETQYF
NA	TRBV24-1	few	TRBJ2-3	TGTGCCACCGGGGAGGGGGCCGGCAATACGCAGTATTTT	CATGEGAGNTQYF
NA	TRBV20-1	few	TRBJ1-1	TGCAGTGCTCACGGACTCACTGAAGCTTTCTTT	CSAHGLTEAFF
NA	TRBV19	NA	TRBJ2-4	TGTGCCAGTAGTACACAGCAAAACATTCAGTACTTC	CASSTQQNIQYF
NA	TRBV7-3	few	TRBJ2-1	TGTGCCAGCAGGCCTAGCGCCCGAAACAATGAGCAGTTCTTC	CASRPSARNNEQFF
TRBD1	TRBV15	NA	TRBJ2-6	TGTGCCACCAGCATTCGGGACAGGGTCTCCTCTGGGGCCAACGTCCTGACTTTC	CATSIRDRVSSGANVLTF
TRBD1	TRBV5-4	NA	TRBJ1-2	TGTGCCAGCAGCGATCCGGGACAGGGTAACTATGGCTACACCTTC	CASSDPGQGNYGYTF
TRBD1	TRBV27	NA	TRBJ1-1	TGTGCCAGCAGTTCCCGGACAGGGGGCACTGAAGCTTTCTTT	CASSSRTGGTEAFF